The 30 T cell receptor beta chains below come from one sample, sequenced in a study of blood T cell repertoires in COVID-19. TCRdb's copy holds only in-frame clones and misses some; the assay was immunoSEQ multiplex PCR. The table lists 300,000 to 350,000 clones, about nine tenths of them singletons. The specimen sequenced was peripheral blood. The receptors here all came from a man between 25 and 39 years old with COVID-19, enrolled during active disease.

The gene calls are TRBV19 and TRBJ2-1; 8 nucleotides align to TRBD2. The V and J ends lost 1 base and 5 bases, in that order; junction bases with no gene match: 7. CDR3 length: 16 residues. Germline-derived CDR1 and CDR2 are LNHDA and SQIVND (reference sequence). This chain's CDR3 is CASSIAGLGQNNEQFF. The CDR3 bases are TGTGCCAGTAGTATAGCGGGACTAGGGCAAAACAATGAGCAGTTCTTC.

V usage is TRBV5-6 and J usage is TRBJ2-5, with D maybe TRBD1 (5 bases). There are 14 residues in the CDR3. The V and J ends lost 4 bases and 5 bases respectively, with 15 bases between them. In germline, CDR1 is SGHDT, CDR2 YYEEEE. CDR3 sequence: CASSRQGSAETQYF. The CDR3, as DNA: TGTGCCAGCAGCCGCCAGGGATCAGCGGAGACCCAGTACTTC.

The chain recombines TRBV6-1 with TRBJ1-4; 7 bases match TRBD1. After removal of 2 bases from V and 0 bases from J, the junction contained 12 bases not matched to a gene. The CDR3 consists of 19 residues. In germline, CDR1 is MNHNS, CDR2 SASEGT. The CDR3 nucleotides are TGTGCCAGCAGTGAATCTACAGGGGTTTTTGGGGCAACTAATGAAAAACTGTTTTTT. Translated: CASSESTGVFGATNEKLFF.

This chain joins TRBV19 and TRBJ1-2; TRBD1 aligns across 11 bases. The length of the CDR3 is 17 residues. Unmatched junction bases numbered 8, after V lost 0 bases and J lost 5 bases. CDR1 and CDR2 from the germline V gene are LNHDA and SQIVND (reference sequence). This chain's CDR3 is CASSIDLRTGGWYGYTF. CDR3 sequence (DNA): TGTGCCAGTAGTATAGATCTTCGGACAGGGGGCTGGTATGGCTACACCTTC.

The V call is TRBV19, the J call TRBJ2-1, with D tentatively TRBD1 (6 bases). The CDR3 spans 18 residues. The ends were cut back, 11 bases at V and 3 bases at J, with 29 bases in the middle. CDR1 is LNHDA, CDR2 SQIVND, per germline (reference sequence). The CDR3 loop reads CAFYNRDLPPPHYNEQFF. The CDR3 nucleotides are TGTGCCTTCTACAACAGGGACCTGCCCCCTCCCCACTACAATGAGCAGTTCTTC.

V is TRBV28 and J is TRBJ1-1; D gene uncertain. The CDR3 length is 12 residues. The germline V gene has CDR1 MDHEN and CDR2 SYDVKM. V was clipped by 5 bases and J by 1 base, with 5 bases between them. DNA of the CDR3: TGTGCCAGCAGTGTACAGAACACTGAAGCTTTCTTT. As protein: CASSVQNTEAFF.

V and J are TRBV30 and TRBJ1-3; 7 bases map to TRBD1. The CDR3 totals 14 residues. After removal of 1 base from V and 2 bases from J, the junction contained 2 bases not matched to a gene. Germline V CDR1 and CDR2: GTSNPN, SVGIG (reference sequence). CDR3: CAWSGTGTGNTIYF. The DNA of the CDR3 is TGTGCCTGGAGTGGGACAGGCACTGGAAACACCATATATTTT.

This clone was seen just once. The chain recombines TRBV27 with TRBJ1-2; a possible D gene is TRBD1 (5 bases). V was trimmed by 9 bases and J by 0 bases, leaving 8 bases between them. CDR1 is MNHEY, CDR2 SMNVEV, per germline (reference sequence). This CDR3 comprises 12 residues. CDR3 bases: TGTGCCAGGCAGGGTTCTAACTATGGCTACACCTTC. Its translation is CARQGSNYGYTF.

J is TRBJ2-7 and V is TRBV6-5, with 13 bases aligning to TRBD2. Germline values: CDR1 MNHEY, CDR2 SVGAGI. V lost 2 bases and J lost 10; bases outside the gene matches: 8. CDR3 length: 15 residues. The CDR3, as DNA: TGTGCCAGCAGTTACCGACGGACTAGCGGGGGCCTACAGTACTTC. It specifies CASSYRRTSGGLQYF.

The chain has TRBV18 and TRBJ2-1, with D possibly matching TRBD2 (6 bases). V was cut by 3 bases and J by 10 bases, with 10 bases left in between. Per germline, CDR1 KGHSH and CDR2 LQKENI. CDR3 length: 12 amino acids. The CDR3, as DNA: TGTGCCAGCTCACCTGGGACTTCGGAGCAGTTCTTC. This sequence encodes CASSPGTSEQFF.

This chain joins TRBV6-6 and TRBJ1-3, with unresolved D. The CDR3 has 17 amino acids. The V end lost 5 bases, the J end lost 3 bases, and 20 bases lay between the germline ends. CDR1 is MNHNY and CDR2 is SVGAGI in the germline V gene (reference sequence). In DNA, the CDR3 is TGTGCCAGCAGTCGATGGGAGGACGCTTTCTATGGAAACACCATATATTTT. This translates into CASSRWEDAFYGNTIYF.

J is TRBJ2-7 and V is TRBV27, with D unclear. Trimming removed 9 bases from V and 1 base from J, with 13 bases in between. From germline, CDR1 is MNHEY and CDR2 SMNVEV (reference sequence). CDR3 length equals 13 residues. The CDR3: CASRHTTSYEQYF. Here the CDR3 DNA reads TGTGCCAGTAGACATACAACTTCCTACGAGCAGTACTTC.

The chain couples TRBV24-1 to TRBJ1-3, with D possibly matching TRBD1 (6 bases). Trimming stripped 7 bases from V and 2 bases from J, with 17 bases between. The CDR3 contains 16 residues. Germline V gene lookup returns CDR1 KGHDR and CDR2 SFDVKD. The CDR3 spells CATRGWGRSPGNTIYF. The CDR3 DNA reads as TGTGCCACCAGGGGGTGGGGGCGCTCCCCTGGAAACACCATATATTTT.

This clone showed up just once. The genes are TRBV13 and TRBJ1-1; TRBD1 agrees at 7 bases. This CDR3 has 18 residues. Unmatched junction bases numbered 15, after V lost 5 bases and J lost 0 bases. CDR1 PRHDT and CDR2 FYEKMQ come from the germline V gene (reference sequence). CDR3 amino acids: CASSGPRGTVLMNTEAFF. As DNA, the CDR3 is TGTGCCAGCAGCGGGCCTCGGGGGACAGTCCTCATGAACACTGAAGCTTTCTTT.

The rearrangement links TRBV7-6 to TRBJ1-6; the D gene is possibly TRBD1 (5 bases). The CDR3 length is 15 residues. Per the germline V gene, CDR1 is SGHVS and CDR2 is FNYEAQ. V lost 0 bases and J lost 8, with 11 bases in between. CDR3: CASSLAGQLDSPLHF. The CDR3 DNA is TGTGCCAGCAGCTTAGCGGGGCAGCTCGATTCACCCCTCCACTTT.

CDR3: CASSQPGPKSYEQYF. The CDR3 DNA sequence: TGCGCCAGCAGTCAACCGGGTCCGAAATCCTACGAGCAGTACTTC. The rearrangement uses TRBV23-1 and TRBJ2-7; unclear D gene. TRBV23-1 is designated an ORF whose function remains uncertain. With 2 bases removed from V and 1 base from J, the gap between germline ends came to 12 bases. CDR3 length: 15 residues.

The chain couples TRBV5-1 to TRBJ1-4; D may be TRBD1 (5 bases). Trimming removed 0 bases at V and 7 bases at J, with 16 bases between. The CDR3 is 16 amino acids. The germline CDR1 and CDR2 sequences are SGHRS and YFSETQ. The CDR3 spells CASSLARWGRGEKLFF. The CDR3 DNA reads TGCGCCAGCAGCTTGGCCCGATGGGGGAGGGGTGAAAAACTGTTTTTT.

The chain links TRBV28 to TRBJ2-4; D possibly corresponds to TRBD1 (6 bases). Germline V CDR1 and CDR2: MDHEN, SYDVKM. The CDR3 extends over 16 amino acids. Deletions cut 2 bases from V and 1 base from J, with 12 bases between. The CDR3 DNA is TGTGCCAGCAGTTTACAGGACAGAGGGGCCAAAAACATTCAGTACTTC. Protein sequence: CASSLQDRGAKNIQYF.

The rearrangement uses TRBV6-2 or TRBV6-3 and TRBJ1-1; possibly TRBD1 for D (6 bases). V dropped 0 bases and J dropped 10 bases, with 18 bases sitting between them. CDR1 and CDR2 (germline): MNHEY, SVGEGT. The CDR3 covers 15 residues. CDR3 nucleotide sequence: TGTGCCAGCAGTTACTCGATATCGGGAAGAGGGGGAGCTTTCTTT. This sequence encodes CASSYSISGRGGAFF.

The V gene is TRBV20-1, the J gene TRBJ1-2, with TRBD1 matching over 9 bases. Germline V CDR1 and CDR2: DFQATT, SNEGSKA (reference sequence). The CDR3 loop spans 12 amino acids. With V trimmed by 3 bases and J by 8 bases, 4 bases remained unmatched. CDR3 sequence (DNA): TGCAGTGCTAGTAGACAGGGGGTAGGCTACACCTTC. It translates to CSASRQGVGYTF.

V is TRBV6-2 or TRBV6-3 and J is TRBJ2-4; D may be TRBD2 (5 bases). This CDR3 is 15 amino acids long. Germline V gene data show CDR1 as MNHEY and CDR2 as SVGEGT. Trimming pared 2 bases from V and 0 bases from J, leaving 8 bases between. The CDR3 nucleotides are TGTGCCAGCAGTTACGACGGACTAGCCAAAAACATTCAGTACTTC. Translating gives CASSYDGLAKNIQYF.

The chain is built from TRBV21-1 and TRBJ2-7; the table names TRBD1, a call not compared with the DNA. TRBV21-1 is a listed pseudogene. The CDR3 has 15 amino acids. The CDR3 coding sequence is TGTGCCAGCAGCAAAAAAGGAGACAGGACCTACGAGCAGTACTTC. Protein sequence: CASSKKGDRTYEQYF.

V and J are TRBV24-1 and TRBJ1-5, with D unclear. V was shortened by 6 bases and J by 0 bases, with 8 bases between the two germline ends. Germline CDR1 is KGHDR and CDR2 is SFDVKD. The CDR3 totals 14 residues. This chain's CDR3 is CATSRPGSNQPQHF. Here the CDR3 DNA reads TGTGCCACCAGTCGACCGGGTAGCAATCAGCCCCAGCATTTT.

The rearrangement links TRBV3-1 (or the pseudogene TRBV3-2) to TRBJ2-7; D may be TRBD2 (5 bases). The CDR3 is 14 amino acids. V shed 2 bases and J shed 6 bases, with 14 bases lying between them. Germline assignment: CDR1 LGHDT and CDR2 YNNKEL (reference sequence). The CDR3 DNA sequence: TGTGCCAGCAGCCAAAGAGAGGGTTGGGCCGAGCAGTACTTC. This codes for CASSQREGWAEQYF.

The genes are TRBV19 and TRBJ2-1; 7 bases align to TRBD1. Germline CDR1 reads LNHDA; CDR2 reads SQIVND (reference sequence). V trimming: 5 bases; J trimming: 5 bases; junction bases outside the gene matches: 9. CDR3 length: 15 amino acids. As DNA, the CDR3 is TGTGCCAGTAGTCTTGAGGGGGCTGGTGACAATGAGCAGTTCTTC. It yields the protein CASSLEGAGDNEQFF.

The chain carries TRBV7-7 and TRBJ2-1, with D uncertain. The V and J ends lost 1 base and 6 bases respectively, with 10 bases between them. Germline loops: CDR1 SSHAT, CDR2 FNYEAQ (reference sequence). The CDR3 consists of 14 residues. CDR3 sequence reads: CASSLDWSSNEQFF. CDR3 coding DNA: TGTGCCAGCAGCTTAGATTGGAGTTCCAATGAGCAGTTCTTC.

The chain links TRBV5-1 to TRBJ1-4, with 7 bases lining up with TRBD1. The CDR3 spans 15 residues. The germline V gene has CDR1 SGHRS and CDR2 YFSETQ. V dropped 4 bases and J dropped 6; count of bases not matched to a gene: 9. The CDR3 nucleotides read TGCGCCAGCAGCCGTTCGACAGGGTTTGATGAAAAACTGTTTTTT. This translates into CASSRSTGFDEKLFF.

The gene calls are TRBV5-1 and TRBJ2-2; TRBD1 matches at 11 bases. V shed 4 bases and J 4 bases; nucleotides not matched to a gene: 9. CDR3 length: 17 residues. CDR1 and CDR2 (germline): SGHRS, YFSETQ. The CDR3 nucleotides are TGCGCCAGCAGCCCCCCACGAGGGACAGGGGGCACCGGGGAGCTGTTTTTT. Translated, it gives CASSPPRGTGGTGELFF.

CDR3 protein: CASSYLQGYYGYTF. The CDR3 nucleotides are TGTGCCAGCAGTTACCTACAGGGCTACTATGGCTACACCTTC. V gene TRBV6-6 combines with J gene TRBJ1-2; possible D gene TRBD1, 6 bases. The length of the CDR3 is 14 residues. Germline-derived CDR1 and CDR2 are MNHNY and SVGAGI (reference sequence). Trimming pared 2 bases from V and 3 bases from J, leaving 10 bases between.

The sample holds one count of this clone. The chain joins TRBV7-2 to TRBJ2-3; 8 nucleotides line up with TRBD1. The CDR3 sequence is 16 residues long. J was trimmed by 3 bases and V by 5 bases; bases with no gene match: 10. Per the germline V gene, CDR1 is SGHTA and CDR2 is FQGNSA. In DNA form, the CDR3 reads TGTGCCAGCAGCCCCAGGGCAGGGGGCGGAACAGATACGCAGTATTTT. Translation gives CASSPRAGGGTDTQYF.